This passage covers 3 T cell receptor beta chains from one sample sequenced in a study (dated by TCRdb to the mid-2010s). The library came from 5' RACE. TCRdb names Illumina MiSeq as the instrument used. TCRdb ran its own pipeline on the public reads, namely fastp trimming at Q25 and MiXCR clone calling, and kept in-frame beta chains. Every distinct CDR3 protein forms one entry, paired with its most common genes and DNA. For this sample there are tens of thousands of distinct CDR3 sequences; 29% appear just once. Around 4% of the sample comes from the top ten. Specimen: memory CD4+ T cells sorted from a lymph node. Interpreted using the paper, the cell subset or site label stands for: memory CD4+ T cells, CD4+CD45RO+CD25-. The source is a female donor with breast cancer.

The chain combines TRBV20-1 with TRBJ1-2; TRBD1 matches at 8 bases. There are 14 residues in the CDR3. The V gene end was trimmed by 5 bases and the J gene end by 0 bases; junction bases not matched to a gene: 5. CDR1 is DFQATT and CDR2 is SNEGSKA in the germline V gene (reference sequence). CDR3 sequence: CSAAQGAANYGYTF. CDR3 bases: TGCAGTGCTGCCCAGGGGGCCGCTAACTATGGCTACACCTTC.

As concerns this clonotype: Just one base apart from a much larger clone, this may be a read error. V is TRBV5-1 and J is TRBJ2-2; 10 bases are shared with TRBD2. CDR1 and CDR2 from the germline V gene are SGHRS and YFSETQ. The CDR3 loop spans 17 amino acids. CDR3 protein: CAGSPLAGEAGTGELFF. In DNA, the CDR3 is TGCGCCGGCAGCCCCCTAGCGGGAGAAGCGGGGACCGGGGAGCTGTTTTTT.

Comment on this clonotype: The junction departs from the called germline gene at one end, perhaps through a read error. This sequence joins TRBV4-2 and TRBJ2-3; D tentatively fits TRBD1 or TRBD2 (6 bases each). CDR1 and CDR2 from the germline V gene are LGHNA and YNFKEQ. The CDR3 is 16 amino acids. The chain's CDR3 is CASGQEGGPYPDTQYF. CDR3 DNA: TGTGCCAGCGGCCAAGAAGGGGGGCCGTACCCAGATACGCAGTATTTT.